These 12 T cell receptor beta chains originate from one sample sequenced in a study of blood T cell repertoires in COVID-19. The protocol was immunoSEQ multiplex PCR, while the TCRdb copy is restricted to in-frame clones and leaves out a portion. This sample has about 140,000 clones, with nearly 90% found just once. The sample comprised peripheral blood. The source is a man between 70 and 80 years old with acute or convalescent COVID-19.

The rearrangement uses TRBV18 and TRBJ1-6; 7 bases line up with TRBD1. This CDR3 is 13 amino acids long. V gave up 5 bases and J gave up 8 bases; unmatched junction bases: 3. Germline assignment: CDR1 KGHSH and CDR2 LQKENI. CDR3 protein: CASSGDRDSPLHF. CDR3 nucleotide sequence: TGTGCCAGCTCAGGGGACAGAGATTCACCCCTCCACTTT.

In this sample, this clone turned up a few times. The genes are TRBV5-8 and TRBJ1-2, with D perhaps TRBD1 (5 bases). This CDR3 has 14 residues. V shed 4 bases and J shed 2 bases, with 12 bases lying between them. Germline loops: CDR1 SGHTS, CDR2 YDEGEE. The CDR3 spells CASSLPGVNYGYTF. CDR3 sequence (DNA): TGTGCCAGCAGCCTACCGGGGGTGAACTATGGCTACACCTTC.

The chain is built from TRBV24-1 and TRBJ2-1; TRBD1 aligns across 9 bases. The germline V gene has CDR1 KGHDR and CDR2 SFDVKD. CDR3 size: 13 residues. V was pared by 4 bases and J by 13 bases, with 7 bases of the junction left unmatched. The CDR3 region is CATSDIYRGRQFF. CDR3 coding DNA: TGTGCCACCAGTGACATATACAGGGGGCGTCAGTTCTTC.

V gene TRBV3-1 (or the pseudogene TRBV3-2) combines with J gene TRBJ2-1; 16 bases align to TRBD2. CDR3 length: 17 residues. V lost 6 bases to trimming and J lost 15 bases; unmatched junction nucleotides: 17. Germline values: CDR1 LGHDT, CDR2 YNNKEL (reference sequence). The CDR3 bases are TGTGCCAGCAGTCAAATTGCAGGGACTAGCGGGAGGGCCTTTAGGTTCTTC. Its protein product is CASSQIAGTSGRAFRFF.

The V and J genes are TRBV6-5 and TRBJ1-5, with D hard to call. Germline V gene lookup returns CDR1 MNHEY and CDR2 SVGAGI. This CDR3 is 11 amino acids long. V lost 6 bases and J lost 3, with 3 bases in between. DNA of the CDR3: TGTGCCAGCAGCGTCAATCAGCCCCAGCATTTT. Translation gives CASSVNQPQHF.

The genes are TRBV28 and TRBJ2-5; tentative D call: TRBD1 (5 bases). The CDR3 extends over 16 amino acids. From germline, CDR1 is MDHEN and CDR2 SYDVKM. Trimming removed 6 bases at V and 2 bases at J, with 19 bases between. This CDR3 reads CASSLRTGRVQETQYF. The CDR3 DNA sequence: TGTGCCAGCAGCCTACGCACAGGCAGAGTTCAAGAGACCCAGTACTTC.

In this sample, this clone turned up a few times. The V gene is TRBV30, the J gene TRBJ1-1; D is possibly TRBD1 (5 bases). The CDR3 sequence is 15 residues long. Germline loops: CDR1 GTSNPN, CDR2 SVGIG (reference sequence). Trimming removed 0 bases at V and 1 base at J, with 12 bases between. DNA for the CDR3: TGTGCCTGGAGTGTAGTGGGGGGTCGGAACACTGAAGCTTTCTTT. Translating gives CAWSVVGGRNTEAFF.

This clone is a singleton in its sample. CDR3 amino acids: CASKGQGGGQPQHF. CDR3 coding DNA: TGTGCCAGCAAGGGACAGGGCGGAGGGCAGCCCCAGCATTTT. This sequence joins TRBV19 and TRBJ1-5, with 9 bases lining up with TRBD1. Trimming took 9 bases from V and 7 from J; bases not matched to a gene: 10. In germline, CDR1 is LNHDA, CDR2 SQIVND (reference sequence). This CDR3 is 14 amino acids long.

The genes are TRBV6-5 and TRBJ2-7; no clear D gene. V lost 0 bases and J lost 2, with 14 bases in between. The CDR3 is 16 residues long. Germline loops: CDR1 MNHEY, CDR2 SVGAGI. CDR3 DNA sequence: TGTGCCAGCAGTTACTCGGCGGCAGTACCTACCTACGAGCAGTACTTC. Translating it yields CASSYSAAVPTYEQYF.

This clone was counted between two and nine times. The CDR3 sequence: CASSQLGLALAGELFF. Here the CDR3 DNA reads TGTGCCAGCAGCCAACTTGGACTAGCTTTAGCCGGGGAGCTGTTTTTT. The chain carries TRBV3-1 (or the pseudogene TRBV3-2) and TRBJ2-2; 8 bases align to TRBD2. CDR3 length: 16 amino acids. The trim removed 2 bases at V and 6 bases at J, leaving 8 bases unmatched. Germline V gives CDR1 LGHDT, CDR2 YNNKEL (reference sequence).

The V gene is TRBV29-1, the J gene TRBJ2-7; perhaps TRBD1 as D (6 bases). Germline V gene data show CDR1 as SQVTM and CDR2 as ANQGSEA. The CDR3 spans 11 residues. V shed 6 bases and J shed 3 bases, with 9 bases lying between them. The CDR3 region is CSVQGVYEQYF. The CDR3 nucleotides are TGCAGCGTACAGGGCGTCTACGAGCAGTACTTC.

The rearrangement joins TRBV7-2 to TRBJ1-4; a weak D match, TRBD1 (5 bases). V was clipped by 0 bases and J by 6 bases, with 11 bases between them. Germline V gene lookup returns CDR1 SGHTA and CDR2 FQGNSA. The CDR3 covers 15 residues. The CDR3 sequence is CASSLASGWDEKLFF. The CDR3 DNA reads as TGTGCCAGCAGCTTAGCGTCAGGGTGGGATGAAAAACTGTTTTTT.